The next 5 T cell receptor beta chains were all read from a single sample in a study of shared T cell receptors in the human thymus. TCRdb keeps only in-frame clones here, not all; method: immunoSEQ multiplex PCR. The repertoire holds approximately 580,000 clones, with around 78% as singletons. Another study also made use of these data, one on human thymus T cells.

The specimen was thymocytes. The receptor source for this set is a boy less than two years old with a congenital heart defect.

The chain is built from TRBV2 and TRBJ2-7; TRBD2 aligns across 7 bases. Germline CDR1 is SNHLY and CDR2 is FYNNEI. Trimming removed 4 bases from V and 4 bases from J; junction bases left unmatched: 4. The CDR3 totals 13 residues. The CDR3 region has the DNA TGTGCCAGCAGTGGGGGGGGGTCGTACGAGCAGTACTTC. It encodes CASSGGGSYEQYF.

This chain connects TRBV11-3 to TRBJ2-1; 8 nucleotides agree with TRBD2. In germline, CDR1 is SGHNT, CDR2 YENEEA. J was trimmed by 7 bases and V by 5 bases; bases with no gene match: 10. The length of the CDR3 is 15 residues. This chain's CDR3 is CASSPVAGGVNEQFF. The DNA of the CDR3 is TGTGCCAGCAGCCCCGTCGCGGGAGGCGTAAATGAGCAGTTCTTC.

The rearrangement joins TRBV5-5 to TRBJ2-3, with 10 bases identical to TRBD1. The CDR3 is 15 amino acids. Per germline, CDR1 SGHKS and CDR2 YYEKEE (reference sequence). With 4 bases clipped from V and 5 bases from J, the junction kept 7 bases outside the gene matches. The CDR3: CASSRTGGVEDTQYF. The DNA for the CDR3 is TGTGCCAGCAGCCGGACAGGGGGGGTGGAAGATACGCAGTATTTT.

This rearrangement joins TRBV27 to TRBJ1-2; tentatively, D is TRBD1 (5 bases). Germline lookup yields CDR1 MNHEY and CDR2 SMNVEV (reference sequence). This CDR3 spans 13 amino acids. Trimming removed 4 bases from V and 7 bases from J, with 13 bases in between. Here the CDR3 DNA reads TGTGCCAGCAGTTCCTCAGGGCGAGGTGGCTACACCTTC. Translated, it gives CASSSSGRGGYTF.

The DNA for the CDR3 is TGCAGCGTACGTCCGGGCCTCAGGAGGACGGATACTGAAGCTTTCTTT. Protein: CSVRPGLRRTDTEAFF. V usage is TRBV29-1 and J usage is TRBJ1-1, with unresolved D. V was trimmed by 6 bases and J by 5 bases, leaving 25 bases between them. The CDR3 length is 16 residues. From germline, CDR1 is SQVTM and CDR2 ANQGSEA.